What follows is one T cell receptor beta chain and its context. Its target is unknown. This sample is drawn from a study of early T cells in non-severe SARS-CoV-2 infection. The overall study: Bulk RNA taken from unsorted whole blood was sequenced, leaving chains unpaired.

The germline V gene has CDR1 DFQATT and CDR2 SNEGSKA (reference sequence). This CDR3 comprises 15 residues. V trimming: 1 base; J trimming: 2 bases; junction bases outside the gene matches: 5. Study-level results: There was a bias toward anti-spike CD8 responses in VDJdb matching, which missed private and CD4 specificities.

As part of library construction, unique molecular identifiers were attached to individual cDNA molecules. Using its own MiXCR run on the 5' RACE reads, TCRdb lists one record per CDR3 protein. The repertoire includes 100,000 to 120,000 distinct CDR3 sequences, 9.5% to 13% of them detected once, and less than 3.5% sits in the top ten. The chain employs TRBV20-1 and TRBJ1-5, with TRBD1 matching over 7 bases. The TCR originated in an adult who was a healthcare worker with PCR-confirmed SARS-CoV-2 infection or an uninfected control (not recorded which). The sequencing input was whole blood. CDR3: CSARAPTGGNQPQHF. The CDR3 DNA reads as TGCAGTGCTAGAGCCCCCACAGGGGGCAATCAGCCCCAGCATTTT.